Listed below are T cell receptor beta chains from one sample, sequenced in a study of CD8+ T cells in alopecia areata. TCRdb's table, derived via immunoSEQ multiplex PCR, lists solely in-frame clones and lacks some. The data show 160,000 or so clones, approximately 53% seen once. The sample consisted of CD8+ T cells sorted from blood, taken at week 0. The source of these receptors is a human donor with alopecia areata. Both conserved end residues are part of each CDR3. The D gene is left open where the match is weak. Size is omitted from some rows. Given values are once, few, many or a class for expanded clones.

j_call v_call clone_size d_call cdr3_aa cdr3_nt
TRBJ2-1 TRBV29-1 - - CSVPVEGSREQFF TGCAGCGTGCCAGTGGAGGGTAGTAGGGAGCAGTTCTTC
TRBJ1-5 TRBV25-1 few - CASSEGRAQHF TGTGCCAGCAGTGAGGGGAGGGCCCAGCATTTT
TRBJ1-1 TRBV29-1 - - CSAQTGMNTEAFF TGCAGCGCCCAGACAGGAATGAACACTGAAGCTTTCTTT
TRBJ1-2 TRBV5-6 few - CASSHGGRAGQSGYTF TGTGCCAGCAGCCACGGGGGCCGTGCTGGTCAGAGCGGCTACACCTTC
TRBJ1-2 TRBV7-9 - - CASSLTGGRGSYGYTF TGTGCCAGCAGCTTAACTGGGGGGCGCGGTAGCTATGGCTACACCTTC
TRBJ1-1 TRBV6-5 - - CASSYSRALNTEAFF TGTGCCAGCAGTTACTCGCGAGCACTGAACACTGAAGCTTTCTTT
TRBJ2-3 TRBV6-6 - - CASSYPEQGTDTQYF TGTGCCAGCAGTTACCCAGAACAGGGCACAGATACGCAGTATTTT
TRBJ2-5 TRBV6-1 - - CASSEYPGLQETQYF TGTGCCAGCAGTGAATACCCCGGTTTACAAGAGACCCAGTACTTC
TRBJ1-2 TRBV5-6 - - CASSSPGQVDGYTF TGTGCCAGCAGCTCCCCGGGGCAAGTGGATGGCTACACCTTC
TRBJ2-7 TRBV29-1 few TRBD1 CSFWTGGDEQYF TGCAGCTTCTGGACAGGGGGGGACGAGCAGTACTTC
TRBJ1-5 TRBV10-2 - TRBD1 CASSENGQGYQPQHF TGCGCCAGCAGTGAAAATGGACAGGGTTATCAGCCCCAGCATTTT
TRBJ1-1 TRBV14 few - CASSATVMNTEAFF TGTGCCAGCAGTGCTACAGTGATGAACACTGAAGCTTTCTTT
TRBJ2-7 TRBV25-1 - - CASSDSRSGGDEQYF TGTGCCAGCAGTGACTCCCGCTCCGGCGGAGACGAGCAGTACTTC
TRBJ2-2 TRBV6-4 - - CASSPGIGGELFF TGTGCCAGCAGTCCCGGGATCGGGGGGGAGCTGTTTTTT
TRBJ2-1 TRBV13 - - CASSFPHGPSYNEQFF TGTGCCAGCAGCTTCCCCCACGGACCCTCCTACAATGAGCAGTTCTTC
TRBJ1-1 TRBV14 - - CASSHKGRYTEAFF TGTGCCAGCAGCCACAAAGGACGATACACTGAAGCTTTCTTT
TRBJ1-5 TRBV2 few - CASIAEARDSNQPQHF TGTGCCAGCATTGCCGAGGCCAGGGATAGCAATCAGCCCCAGCATTTT
TRBJ2-4 TRBV19 - - CASSIGQGALDIQYF TGTGCCAGTAGTATAGGGCAGGGCGCCTTGGACATTCAGTACTTC
TRBJ1-1 TRBV7-2 - - CASSSLLRGIPEAFF TGTGCCAGCAGCTCCCTCCTTCGGGGGATCCCTGAAGCTTTCTTT
TRBJ1-2 TRBV5-1 few - CASSLWGVTVEPSYGYTF TGCGCCAGCAGCCTTTGGGGTGTGACGGTCGAACCGTCCTATGGCTACACCTTC
TRBJ1-2 TRBV5-6 - TRBD1 CASSFRTGDYGYTF TGTGCCAGCAGCTTTCGGACAGGGGATTATGGCTACACCTTC
TRBJ1-1 TRBV30 - - CAWSGLNTEAFF TGTGCCTGGAGTGGATTAAACACTGAAGCTTTCTTT
TRBJ2-7 TRBV7-9 few - CASSQDRSYEQYF TGTGCCAGCAGCCAAGACAGAAGCTACGAGCAGTACTTC
TRBJ2-2 TRBV15 - - CATSTPGQNTGELFF TGTGCCACCAGCACCCCGGGACAGAACACCGGGGAGCTGTTTTTT